Sequencing of this T cell receptor (beta chain) was carried out in a study of shared clonotypes between healthy human individuals. Original handling: ImmunoSEQ only sent back junction sequences with no quality scores, so filtering was done differently. Data came from immunoSEQ multiplex PCR; TCRdb stores just in-frame clones and leaves some out. D and trimming come from the DNA, and the V and J calls and clone size come from that table. The repertoire has about 680,000 clones, around 92% of them found once; the top ten carry approximately 22%. Trimming cost V 6 bases and J 4 bases, with 18 bases left between them. The length of the CDR3 is 15 residues. Germline V gene sequence: CDR1 SNHLY, CDR2 FYNNEI. Only CD45RO-negative cells positively selected for CCR7 counted as naive CD8 cells, so terminally differentiated effector memory CD45RA+ cells were excluded. The donors were adults (healthy and HIV-negative) with no recent acute infections or vaccinations.

What was sequenced was naive CD8+ T cells sorted from blood. The clonotype comes from a man aged 25 to 40 in good health. This chain links TRBV2 with TRBJ1-1; D gene uncertain. The CDR3 DNA reads TGTGCCAGCAGCGCTCGGGTTATGACGGGCACTGAAGCTTTCTTT. Translated, it gives CASSARVMTGTEAFF.